Included here is one T cell receptor beta chain sequence, with context. The antigen is undetermined. This CDR3 is built from 19 residues. V was pared by 0 bases and J by 1 base, with 11 bases of the junction left unmatched. Germline V gene lookup returns CDR1 MNHEY and CDR2 SVGEGT. This entry is derived from a study of blood T cells in healthy people across ages. Then a second PCR, running roughly 7 to 11 cycles, was carried out with a sample-barcoded 5' primer and a J-beta primer mix. Template switching added a 12-random-nucleotide identifier to every cDNA molecule. TCRdb ran MiXCR on the 5' RACE reads and lists one entry per CDR3 protein. The sample shows hundreds of thousands of distinct CDR3 sequences, 49% of them seen only once. General study findings and limits: It was the long-lived donors that had more naive CD4+ cells and higher diversity than aged donors.

Specimen: blood. This clonotype originated in a woman in her fifties or sixties in good health. V and J are TRBV6-2 or TRBV6-3 and TRBJ1-2, with TRBD1 matching 10 bases. CDR3 region: CASSYSPSGTGENNYGYTF. Here the CDR3 DNA reads TGTGCCAGCAGTTACTCGCCGTCGGGGACAGGGGAGAATAACTATGGCTACACCTTC.